This entry is about one TCR beta chain. The entry originates in a study of patients and donors after allogeneic stem cell transplantation. Via MiXCR, TCRdb re-called the RT-PCR reads, giving one row per CDR3 protein. The data contain a few thousand distinct CDR3 sequences, 8.2% of them singletons. The CDR3 length is 11 residues. V lost 3 bases to trimming and J lost 6 bases, with 3 bases between them. Germline loops: CDR1 MNHEY, CDR2 SMNVEV (reference sequence). The clonotype comes from a human donor who was either an allogeneic HSCT recipient or a stem cell or donor lymphocyte infusion donor (not recorded which). It is not recorded whose cells these are; they may come from a transplant donor. The chain employs TRBV27 and TRBJ2-1; D not resolved. Sequencing input: blood, either unsorted or a sorted T cell fraction (not recorded which). CDR3 loop: CASSLSNEQFF. The CDR3 bases are TGTGCCAGCAGTTTGAGCAATGAGCAGTTCTTC.